Detailed here is one T cell receptor beta chain. Antigen: not known. CDR1 and CDR2 (germline): SGHRS, YFSETQ. The V and J ends lost 0 bases and 6 bases respectively, with 19 bases between them. CDR3 length equals 16 residues. Indicated time point: week 47, end of study. What each vaccine dose contained was 300 ug of mutant IDH1 20-mer peptide, accompanied by topical imiquimod. Generated by immunoSEQ multiplex PCR, the TCRdb table keeps only in-frame clones and is missing some. The table records roughly 32,000 clones, approximately 87% of them present only once. This specimen comes from a study of a mutant IDH1 vaccine in newly diagnosed glioma.

This TCR was recovered from a woman in her 30s with glioma. V and J are TRBV5-1 and TRBJ2-7, with D perhaps matching TRBD1 (6 bases). Sequences were derived from PBMCs, sampled from a glioma patient whose treatment included an IDH1 peptide vaccine. CDR3 bases: TGCGCCAGCAGCTTGGGTTGGGCAGGGGAGTCGGGCGAGCAGTACTTC. This encodes CASSLGWAGESGEQYF.